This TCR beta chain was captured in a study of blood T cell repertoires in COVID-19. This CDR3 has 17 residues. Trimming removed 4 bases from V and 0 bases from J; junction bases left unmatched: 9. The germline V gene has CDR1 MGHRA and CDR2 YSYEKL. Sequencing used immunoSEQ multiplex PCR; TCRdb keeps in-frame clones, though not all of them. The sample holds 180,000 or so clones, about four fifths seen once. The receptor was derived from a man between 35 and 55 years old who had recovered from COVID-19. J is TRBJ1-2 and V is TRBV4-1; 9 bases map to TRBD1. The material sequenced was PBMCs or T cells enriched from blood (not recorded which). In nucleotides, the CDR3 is TGCGCCAGCAGCCCATTTGTCGGGACAGGGTCTAACTATGGCTACACCTTC. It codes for CASSPFVGTGSNYGYTF.